This T cell receptor (beta chain) was captured in a study of T cell repertoires in cytomegalovirus infection. TCRdb independently ran MiXCR on the reads; one entry per CDR3 protein. The data contain around 360,000 distinct CDR3 sequences, around a third of them seen just once; the ten biggest clones take up approximately 13%. Note on this clonotype: The target antigen is unknown.

This receptor was identified in a human donor in good health (CMV status not recorded). Some clones in this sample may be carry-over from other donors' samples. The specimen comprised cultured PBMCs, sampled from culture after CMV antigen stimulation.

CDR3 coding DNA: TGTGCCAGTAGTCACGGGGAGCGGGTCGGCTACACCTTC. It codes for CASSHGERVGYTF. The chain uses TRBV19 and TRBJ1-2, with D unclear. Germline values: CDR1 LNHDA, CDR2 SQIVND (reference sequence). V shed 5 bases and J shed 8 bases, with 15 bases lying between them. CDR3 size: 13 residues.